This entry concerns a single T cell receptor (beta chain). Its antigen is currently unknown. Germline CDR1 GTSNPN, CDR2 SVGIG (reference sequence). The CDR3 spans 15 residues. V lost 3 bases, J lost 2 bases, and 14 bases lay in between. Generated by immunoSEQ multiplex PCR, the TCRdb table keeps only in-frame clones and is missing some. This table has over a million clones, more than 65% appearing once. The data were obtained in a study of shared clonotypes between healthy human individuals. Overall study findings and caveats: The rarefaction results pointed to incomplete sorted-subset sequencing despite large depth. Across subsets, estimated richness was generally greater for naive than for memory populations. Non-shared clonotypes had lower generation probabilities than clonotypes shared by all four sorted-subset donors.

This clonotype originated in a man between 18 and 29 years old in good health. The chain combines TRBV30 with TRBJ1-3; a possible D gene is TRBD1 (5 bases). Sequenced: memory CD4+ T cells sorted from blood. Indicated subset: CD45RA-negative fraction. As DNA, the CDR3 is TGTGCCTGGAGCCTCGGGAGGGGTGCTGGAAACACCATATATTTT. It specifies CAWSLGRGAGNTIYF.